A selection of T cell receptor beta chains follows, all from one sample in a study of shared clonotypes between healthy human individuals. Only in-frame clones appear in the TCRdb table, and some are missing; sequencing was by immunoSEQ multiplex PCR. This table holds about 2.2 million clones, about 93% found once. Input material: naive CD8+ T cells from PBMCs. These receptors all stem from a man between 18 and 29 years old in good health. Some clones in this sample may be carry-over from other donors' samples. CDR3s include the opening cysteine and the closing phenylalanine or tryptophan.

TRBV29-1	TRBJ2-7	CSVGIQYEQYF
TRBV11-2	TRBJ2-3	CASSRRGETQYF
TRBV9	TRBJ2-2	CASSGTRSAVGELFF
TRBV9	TRBJ2-3	CASSVGSRARTDTQYF
TRBV4-3	TRBJ2-1	CASSQKRDREYNEQFF
TRBV5-1	TRBJ2-7	CASMDGDGGYEQYF
TRBV5-1	TRBJ2-1	CASSLSTAGDNEQFF
TRBV19	TRBJ2-7	CASSMRGGAYEQYF
TRBV4-3	TRBJ2-7	CASSQGDGLAGSSYEQYF
TRBV28	TRBJ2-5	CASSFLSSQQETQYF
TRBV29-1	TRBJ2-5	CSVEEGRLAGTQETQYF
TRBV15	TRBJ2-7	CATSTTLGGTPEDEQYF
TRBV4-3	TRBJ2-7	CASSQETTLGEQYF
TRBV5-6	TRBJ1-5	CASSSGQKSNQPQHF
TRBV27	TRBJ1-2	CASSLWAGGAYGYTF
TRBV28	TRBJ1-5	CASSPRGSLGGPQHF
TRBV10-2	TRBJ2-7	CASSPDNTYEQYF
TRBV28	TRBJ1-1	CASSFVPGEAFF
TRBV19	TRBJ2-2	CASSLTSGLGTGELFF
TRBV4-2	TRBJ2-1	CASSNIPGTGSDPYNEQFF
TRBV6-5	TRBJ2-7	CAPGGGGEGFEQYF
TRBV28	TRBJ1-2	CASSLSRAGQVYGYTF
TRBV7-2	TRBJ2-1	CASSFVRSSYNEQFF
TRBV9	TRBJ2-1	CASSVALTSGSWYNEQFF
TRBV2	TRBJ2-7	CASSELVGSGSYEQYF